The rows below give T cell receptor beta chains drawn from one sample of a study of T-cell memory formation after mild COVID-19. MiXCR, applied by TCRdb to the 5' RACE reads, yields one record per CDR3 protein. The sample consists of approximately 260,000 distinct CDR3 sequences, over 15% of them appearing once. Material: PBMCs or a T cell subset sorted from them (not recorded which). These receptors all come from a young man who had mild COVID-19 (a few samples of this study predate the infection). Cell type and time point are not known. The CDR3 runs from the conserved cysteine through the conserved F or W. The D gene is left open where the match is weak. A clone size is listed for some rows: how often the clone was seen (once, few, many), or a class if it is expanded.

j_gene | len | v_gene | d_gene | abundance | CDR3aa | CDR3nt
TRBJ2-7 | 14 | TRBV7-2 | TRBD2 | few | CASKLAGAAYEQYF | TGTGCCAGCAAGCTAGCGGGCGCAGCCTACGAGCAGTACTTC
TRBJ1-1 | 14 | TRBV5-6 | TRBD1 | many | CASSKRDRAPEAFF | TGTGCCAGCAGCAAAAGGGACAGGGCTCCTGAAGCTTTCTTT
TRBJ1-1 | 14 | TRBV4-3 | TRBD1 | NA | CASSLSGTGTEAFF | TGCGCCAGCAGCCTATCCGGGACAGGGACTGAAGCTTTCTTT
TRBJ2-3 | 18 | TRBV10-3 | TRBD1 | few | CAISESNPGQGASDTQYF | TGTGCCATCAGTGAGTCGAATCCGGGACAGGGGGCATCAGATACGCAGTATTTT
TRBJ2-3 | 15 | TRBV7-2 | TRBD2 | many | CASSLERGGTDTQYF | TGTGCCAGCAGCTTAGAGCGGGGGGGCACAGATACGCAGTATTTT
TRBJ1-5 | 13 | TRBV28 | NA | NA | CASSLGGFQPQHF | TGTGCCAGCAGTTTAGGGGGCTTTCAGCCCCAGCATTTT
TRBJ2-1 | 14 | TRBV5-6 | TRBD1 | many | CASSLRTGFNEQFF | TGTGCCAGCAGCTTACGGACAGGGTTCAATGAGCAGTTCTTC
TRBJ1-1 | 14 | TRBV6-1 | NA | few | CASSRWALNTEAFF | TGTGCCAGCAGTCGATGGGCTCTGAACACTGAAGCTTTCTTT
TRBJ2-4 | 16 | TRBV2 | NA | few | CASSEFPPSAKNIQYF | TGTGCCAGCAGTGAGTTCCCCCCGAGCGCCAAAAACATTCAGTACTTC
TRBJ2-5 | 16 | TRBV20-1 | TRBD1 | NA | CSARPHQGEIQETQYF | TGCAGTGCTAGACCTCATCAGGGGGAAATCCAAGAGACCCAGTACTTC